This T cell receptor beta chain was captured by sequencing in a study of CD8 T cells in Susac syndrome. With random hexamers, 0.5 to 1 ug RNA was reverse transcribed. Multiplex immunoSEQ PCR targeted 54 Vbeta and 13 Jbeta TCR beta segments. Each CDR3 protein is one row after TCRdb ran MiXCR on the immunoSEQ multiplex PCR reads. The sample has approximately 46,000 distinct CDR3 sequences, 90% to 95% seen once; the top ten hold around 0.42%. The authors carried out high-throughput sequencing of TCR beta. They applied it to CD8+ and CD4+ T cells obtained from blood. Healthy donors matched for age and sex were used as controls. TEMRA cells were FACS-enriched, with CD8+ and CD4+ T cells isolated negatively. V lost 6 bases to trimming and J lost 2 bases; unmatched junction nucleotides: 11. CDR1 and CDR2 (germline): SQVTM, ANQGSEA. This CDR3 comprises 15 residues.

The sequence derives from a human donor in good health. The sequenced sample was CD8+ T cells from PBMCs. The chain joins TRBV29-1 to TRBJ2-3, with 7 bases that match TRBD2. CDR3 protein: CSVLRTRELTDTQYF. The CDR3 coding sequence is TGCAGCGTCCTCCGGACTAGGGAACTCACAGATACGCAGTATTTT.